The rows below give T cell receptor beta chains drawn from one sample of a study of OX40 agonist ivuxolimab in advanced cancers. Using immunoSEQ multiplex PCR, the repertoire was profiled, and TCRdb retains in-frame clones only, with some absent. Of roughly 110,000 clones in the sample, approximately 90% were seen once. Sequencing was performed on CD4+ or CD8+ T cells sorted from blood, taken in a trial of the OX40 agonist ivuxolimab. The source is an adult with an advanced solid tumor such as melanoma, head and neck, liver or kidney cancer. Each CDR3 is given with its conserved first and last residue. A D gene is named only where the DNA matches it firmly. Not every row has a clone size; where given, it reads once, few, many or a size class.

>.|TRBJ2-3|.|TRBV6-1
TGTGCCAGCAGTGAAAGGTCTAGCGGCACAGATACGCAGTATTTT
CASSERSSGTDTQYF
>TRBD1|TRBJ1-2|.|TRBV7-3
TGTGCCAGCAGCTCGGACAGGGCTCATGGCTACACCTTC
CASSSDRAHGYTF
>.|TRBJ1-6|.|TRBV4-3
TGCGCCAGCAGCCGGGGGGCAGAAAATTCACCCCTCCACTTT
CASSRGAENSPLHF
>.|TRBJ1-2|once|TRBV7-2
TGTGCCAGCAGCTTAGACAGGGCAAACTATGGCTACACCTTC
CASSLDRANYGYTF
>.|TRBJ1-6|.|TRBV10-3
TGTGCCATCAGTGACTGGGTTAATAATTCACCCCTCCACTTT
CAISDWVNNSPLHF
>.|TRBJ2-3|.|TRBV4-2
TGTGCCAGCAGCCAAGGCACCACCACAGATACGCAGTATTTT
CASSQGTTTDTQYF
>.|TRBJ1-3|.|TRBV28
TGTGCCAGCACCTCTCTCCACCCCGACAGGAAAATCTCTGGAAACACCATATATTTT
CASTSLHPDRKISGNTIYF
>.|TRBJ1-2|.|TRBV5-1
TGCGCCAGCAGCCCGTCTCAACCCCCATTGGGCTACACCTTC
CASSPSQPPLGYTF
>.|TRBJ1-2|.|TRBV27
TGTGCCAGCAGTACCAGGGCTAACTATGGCTACACCTTC
CASSTRANYGYTF
>TRBD1|TRBJ1-5|.|TRBV5-8
TGTGCCAGCAGCCCCGGGACAGGGCGGGTAATCCATCAGCCCCAGCATTTT
CASSPGTGRVIHQPQHF
>TRBD2|TRBJ2-3|.|TRBV6-6
TGTGCCAGCCGGCCCCTAGCGGGGGTAACAGATACGCAGTATTTT
CASRPLAGVTDTQYF
>TRBD1|TRBJ1-2|.|TRBV2
TGTGCCAGCTCGACAGGGGGGGGCTATGGCTACACCTTC
CASSTGGGYGYTF
>TRBD1|TRBJ1-1|.|TRBV18
TGTGCCAGCTCATTACAGGGGGCGACAAACACTGAAGCTTTCTTT
CASSLQGATNTEAFF
>.|TRBJ2-7|.|TRBV18
TGTGCCAGCTCCCCGGGGCCGGAAAGCTCCTACGAGCAGTACTTC
CASSPGPESSYEQYF
>.|TRBJ1-5|.|TRBV15
TGTGCCACCAGCTCATTAGGGGCGGGCCGGGGCAATCAGCCCCAGCATTTT
CATSSLGAGRGNQPQHF
>.|TRBJ2-1|.|TRBV7-2
TGTGCCAGCAGCTTAAGTAGTAACAATGAGCAGTTCTTC
CASSLSSNNEQFF
>.|TRBJ2-3|.|TRBV30
TGTGCCTGGTGTCCCCGCCGCAGAGTCTTAGATACGCAGTATTTT
CAWCPRRRVLDTQYF
>.|TRBJ2-5|.|TRBV18
TGTGCCAGCCGCGGGACAGCCCCGGAGACCCAGTACTTC
CASRGTAPETQYF
>.|TRBJ2-1|once|TRBV5-1
TGCGCCAGCAGCGCTCCGTCACTAGAGCAGTTCTTC
CASSAPSLEQFF
>TRBD1|TRBJ1-5|.|TRBV2
TGTGCCAGCAGAGAGGGACAGCCCAGCAATCAGCCCCAGCATTTT
CASREGQPSNQPQHF
>.|TRBJ1-2|.|TRBV6-5
TGTGCCAGCAGGCCCCCCCGGGAGGGCTACACCTTC
CASRPPREGYTF
>TRBD1|TRBJ2-7|once|TRBV4-1
TGCGCCAGCAGCCTTGCTGCGATAGGGGGACAGGGGTACGAGCAGTACTTC
CASSLAAIGGQGYEQYF
>.|TRBJ2-2|.|TRBV2
TGTGCCAGCAGTGAAGTCCCCGAGAACACCGGGGAGCTGTTTTTT
CASSEVPENTGELFF
>.|TRBJ1-2|.|TRBV6-5
TGTGCCAGCACATGGACGGACTTTTATGGCTACACCTTC
CASTWTDFYGYTF
>.|TRBJ2-3|.|TRBV5-1
TGCGCCAGCAGCTTGGAGCAGTGGGGTGGGACGCAGTATTTT
CASSLEQWGGTQYF
>TRBD1|TRBJ1-5|.|TRBV30
TGTGCCTGGAGTCGGCGGGGACAGGGCAATCAGCCCCAGCATTTT
CAWSRRGQGNQPQHF
>.|TRBJ2-7|.|TRBV5-1
TGCGCCAGCGGAATGACAGGCACCTACGAGCAGTACTTC
CASGMTGTYEQYF
>.|TRBJ1-1|.|TRBV5-4
TGTGCCAGCAGCTTGTTTCAGGGGAGTGGGACTGAAGCTTTCTTT
CASSLFQGSGTEAFF
>.|TRBJ1-1|.|TRBV7-2
TGTGCCAGCAGCACCCGGGTGGGGGCCACTGAAGCTTTCTTT
CASSTRVGATEAFF
>TRBD1|TRBJ2-7|.|TRBV6-6
TGTGCCAGCAGCCCGGGGCAGGGGGTCATCTACGAGCAGTACTTC
CASSPGQGVIYEQYF
>.|TRBJ1-4|.|TRBV5-1
TGCGCCAGCAGCTCAGGCCGGCAGGGTAATGAAAAACTGTTTTTT
CASSSGRQGNEKLFF
>TRBD1|TRBJ2-2|.|TRBV28
TGTGCCAGCAGCTTGCGGCGGACAGGGAACACCGGGGAGCTGTTTTTT
CASSLRRTGNTGELFF
>TRBD1|TRBJ2-7|once|TRBV7-9
TGTGCCAGCAGCTTAGCGCGTCTTAGGACAGGTACCTACGAGCAGTACTTC
CASSLARLRTGTYEQYF
>.|TRBJ2-2|.|TRBV4-3
TGCGCCAGCAGCCAAGGAAGGAACCGGGAGCTGTTTTTT
CASSQGRNRELFF
>.|TRBJ1-6|.|TRBV7-2
TGTGTCAGCAGCTTACGGACTCCGCAGGGAACCCTCCACTTT
CVSSLRTPQGTLHF
>.|TRBJ2-7|.|TRBV30
TGTGCCTGGTCTGGGCTCTACGAGCAGTACTTC
CAWSGLYEQYF
>TRBD2|TRBJ2-3|.|TRBV7-2
TGTGCCAGCAGCTTTTTAGGTAGCGGGGTCCCGCCAGATACGCAGTATTTT
CASSFLGSGVPPDTQYF
>TRBD1|TRBJ1-5|.|TRBV10-3
TGTGCCACTAAAAGCACAGGGGGCGGCAATCAGCCCCAGCATTTT
CATKSTGGGNQPQHF
>.|TRBJ1-1|.|TRBV27
TGTGCCAGCAGTTTTGAGGTGAACACTGAAGCTTTCTTT
CASSFEVNTEAFF
>.|TRBJ1-5|once|TRBV5-4
TGTGCCAGCAGCTCCGGGGGAAGCAATCAGCCCCAGCATTTT
CASSSGGSNQPQHF
>.|TRBJ1-5|once|TRBV19
TGTGCCAGTAGTATGGGTGGGATTCGGACGGCCAATCAGCCCCAGCATTTT
CASSMGGIRTANQPQHF
>TRBD1|TRBJ1-5|few|TRBV28
TGTGCCAGCAGAGATAACAGGGGTAATCAGCCCCAGCATTTT
CASRDNRGNQPQHF
>.|TRBJ1-6|.|TRBV2
TGTGCCAGCAGTGCTTTCGGGGGGCTAGATAATTCACCCCTCCACTTT
CASSAFGGLDNSPLHF
>.|TRBJ2-4|.|TRBV5-1
TGCGCCAGCAGCTTGGACACTGGTTTCGGTGACATTCAGTACTTC
CASSLDTGFGDIQYF
>.|TRBJ1-1|.|TRBV9
TGTGCCAGCAGCGTAGTAGGGGACACTGAAGCTTTCTTT
CASSVVGDTEAFF
>.|TRBJ2-2|.|TRBV6-5
TGTGCCAGCAAGGGGGGGGTAACCGGGGAGCTGTTTTTT
CASKGGVTGELFF
>.|TRBJ1-6|few|TRBV9
TGTGCCAGCAGCGAACACCTGGCCGGGAGAAATTCACCCCTCCACTTT
CASSEHLAGRNSPLHF
>.|TRBJ2-2|.|TRBV5-4
TGTGCCAGCAGCTTGGATGGGGCCGGGGAGCTGTTTTTT
CASSLDGAGELFF
>.|TRBJ1-6|.|TRBV14
TGTGCCAGCAGCCAAGAAGGGGGAAATTCACCCCTCCACTTT
CASSQEGGNSPLHF
>TRBD1|TRBJ1-4|.|TRBV7-2
TGTGCCAGCAGCTTACAGGGGGGGGCAACTAATGAAAAACTGTTTTTT
CASSLQGGATNEKLFF
>.|TRBJ2-3|.|TRBV5-1
TGCGCCAGCAGCTTGCCACGTCAACGGCTGGATACGCAGTATTTT
CASSLPRQRLDTQYF
>.|TRBJ2-7|.|TRBV2
TGTGCCAGCAGTCGTCCCAGCATTAGTTTTTCCTACGAGCAGTACTTC
CASSRPSISFSYEQYF
>.|TRBJ1-1|.|TRBV6-1
TGTGCCAGCAGATCGACAGGATTGGGCACTGAAGCTTTCTTT
CASRSTGLGTEAFF
>TRBD1|TRBJ1-1|.|TRBV5-1
TGCGCCAGCTCAGAAACAGGGGTGAACACTGAAGCTTTCTTT
CASSETGVNTEAFF
>.|TRBJ2-3|.|TRBV12-5
TGTGCTAGTGGTAGTTCTTCCACAGATACGCAGTATTTT
CASGSSSTDTQYF
>TRBD2|TRBJ2-5|.|TRBV7-2
TGTGCCAGCAGCACGGGACTAGCGGGGGCCTTAATGTACCAAGAGACCCAGTACTTC
CASSTGLAGALMYQETQYF
>TRBD1|TRBJ2-7|.|TRBV11-3
TGTGTCAGCAGCCCAAGCCGACAGGGGGCTCTCTCCTACGAGCAGTACTTC
CVSSPSRQGALSYEQYF
>TRBD1|TRBJ1-1|few|TRBV9
TGTGCCAGCAGCGCGACAGGGGCTGGGAACACTGAAGCTTTCTTT
CASSATGAGNTEAFF